A single sample gave rise to the 4 T cell receptor beta chains below, sequenced in a study of blood T cell repertoires in COVID-19. Using immunoSEQ multiplex PCR, the repertoire was profiled, and TCRdb retains in-frame clones only, with some absent. In the table there are 200,000 to 250,000 clones, less than 90% of which are singletons. The sample consisted of PBMCs or T cells enriched from blood (not recorded which). The source is a woman between 45 and 65 years old in a cohort exposed to, infected with or recovered from COVID-19 (not recorded which).

This clone has only a few counts. The V and J genes are TRBV6-5 and TRBJ2-3; 7 bases line up with TRBD1. Trimming at V came to 0 bases and at J to 2 bases, leaving 2 bases not matched to a gene. The CDR3 length is 15 residues. Germline CDR1 and CDR2: MNHEY and SVGAGI. The CDR3 DNA sequence: TGTGCCAGCAGTTACTCGGGGACAGCCACAGATACGCAGTATTTT. Translation gives CASSYSGTATDTQYF.

The V and J genes are TRBV30 and TRBJ1-4; possibly TRBD1 for D (5 bases). Looked up from germline, CDR1 is GTSNPN and CDR2 is SVGIG (reference sequence). Trimming took off 0 bases at V and 7 bases at J, with 12 bases between the two ends. The CDR3 spans 14 residues. The CDR3 spells CAWSVGEVGEKLFF. For the CDR3, the DNA is TGTGCCTGGAGTGTGGGGGAGGTGGGTGAAAAACTGTTTTTT.

The rearrangement links TRBV7-8 to TRBJ1-5; TRBD1 might be the D (5 bases). Germline loops: CDR1 SGHVS, CDR2 FQNEAQ. CDR3 length equals 16 residues. Trimming left V 4 bases short and J 3 bases short, with 16 bases between. CDR3 nucleotides: TGTGCCAGCAGCTCCTCGGGGGTAGTGATCAATCAGCCCCAGCATTTT. Translating gives CASSSSGVVINQPQHF. Based on the CDR3 plus reference TRBV7-8 and TRBJ1-5, the full variable domain is GAGVSQSPRYKVAKRGQDVALRCDPISGHVSLFWYQQALGQGPEFLTYFQNEAQLDKSGLPSDRFFAERPEGSVSTLKIQRTQQEDSAVYLCASSSSGVVINQPQHFGDGTRLSIL.

The chain is built from TRBV6-1 and TRBJ1-6; D gene unclear. The CDR3 sequence is 14 residues long. Germline CDR1 is MNHNS and CDR2 is SASEGT. The V gene lost 1 base and the J gene lost 7 bases, with 8 bases spanning the gap. CDR3 nucleotide sequence: TGTGCCAGCAGTGAAGTGGGCAGCAATTCACCCCTCCACTTT. The encoded protein is CASSEVGSNSPLHF.